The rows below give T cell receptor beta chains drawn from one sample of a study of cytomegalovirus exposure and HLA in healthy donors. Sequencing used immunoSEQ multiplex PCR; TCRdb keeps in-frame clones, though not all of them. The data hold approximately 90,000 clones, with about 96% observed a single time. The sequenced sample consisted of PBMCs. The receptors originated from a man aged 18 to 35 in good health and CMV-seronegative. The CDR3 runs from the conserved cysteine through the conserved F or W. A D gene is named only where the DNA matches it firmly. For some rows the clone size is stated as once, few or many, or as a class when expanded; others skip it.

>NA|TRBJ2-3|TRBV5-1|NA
CASSFGSTDTQYF
TGCGCCAGCAGCTTTGGCAGCACAGATACGCAGTATTTT
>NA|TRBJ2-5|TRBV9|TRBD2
CASSVATSGSRETQYF
TGTGCCAGCAGCGTAGCGACTAGCGGGAGTAGGGAGACCCAGTACTTC
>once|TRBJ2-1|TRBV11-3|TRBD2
CASSLVWASGSVNNEQFF
TGTGCCAGCAGCTTAGTGTGGGCTAGCGGGAGCGTAAACAATGAGCAGTTCTTC
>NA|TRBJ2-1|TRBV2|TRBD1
CASSDRARNSYNEQFF
TGTGCCAGCAGCGACAGGGCCCGAAACTCCTACAATGAGCAGTTCTTC
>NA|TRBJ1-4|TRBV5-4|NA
CASSLTRETNEKLFF
TGTGCCAGCAGCCTGACCAGGGAAACTAATGAAAAACTGTTTTTT
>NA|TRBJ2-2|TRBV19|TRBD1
CASSQDRPNTGELFF
TGTGCCAGTAGTCAGGACAGGCCGAACACCGGGGAGCTGTTTTTT
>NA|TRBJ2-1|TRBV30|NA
CAWREQLTRRQQFF
TGTGCCTGGAGAGAGCAGTTGACACGCCGCCAGCAGTTCTTC
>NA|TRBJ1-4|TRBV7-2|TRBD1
CASSGGQGLEKLFF
TGTGCCAGCAGTGGCGGACAGGGCCTAGAGAAACTGTTTTTT
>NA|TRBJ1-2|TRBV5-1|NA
CASSSYRTDYGYTF
TGCGCCAGCAGCTCGTATAGGACAGACTATGGCTACACCTTC
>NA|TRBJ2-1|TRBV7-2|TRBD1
CASSNSGGGEQFF
TGTGCCAGCAGCAACTCAGGGGGCGGTGAGCAGTTCTTC
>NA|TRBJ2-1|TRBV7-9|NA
CASSNRLGTDNEQFF
TGTGCCAGCAGCAACCGATTAGGGACTGACAATGAGCAGTTCTTC
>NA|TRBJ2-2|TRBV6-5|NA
CASNRAPEGAGELFF
TGTGCCAGCAATAGGGCTCCCGAGGGTGCCGGGGAGCTGTTTTTT
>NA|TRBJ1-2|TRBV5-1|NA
CASSWTPMGASRGYTF
TGCGCCAGCAGCTGGACCCCCATGGGGGCCTCGCGGGGCTACACCTTC
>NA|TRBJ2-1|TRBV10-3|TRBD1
CAISESARDRAENEQFF
TGTGCCATCAGTGAGTCGGCCCGGGACAGGGCAGAAAATGAGCAGTTCTTC
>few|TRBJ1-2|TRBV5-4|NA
CASSWTAQNYGYTF
TGTGCCAGCAGCTGGACAGCTCAGAACTATGGCTACACCTTC
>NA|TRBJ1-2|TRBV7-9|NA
CASSLGGLGNYGYTF
TGTGCCAGCAGCTTAGGTGGACTCGGGAACTATGGCTACACCTTC
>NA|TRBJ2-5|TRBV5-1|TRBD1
CASRIRGTGGQETQYF
TGCGCCAGCAGGATCCGGGGGACAGGGGGCCAGGAGACCCAGTACTTC
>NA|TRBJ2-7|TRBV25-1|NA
CASSGQTYEQYF
TGTGCCAGCAGTGGACAGACCTACGAGCAGTACTTC
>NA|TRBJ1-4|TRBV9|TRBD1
CASSVAGQGVIDEKLFF
TGTGCCAGCAGCGTAGCCGGACAGGGAGTAATAGATGAAAAACTGTTTTTT
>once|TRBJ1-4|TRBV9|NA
CASSVNYVTNEKLFF
TGTGCCAGCAGCGTAAACTACGTGACTAATGAAAAACTGTTTTTT
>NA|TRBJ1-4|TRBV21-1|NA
CASSGRDRDEKLFF
TGTGCCAGCAGCGGCCGGGACAGGGATGAAAAACTGTTTTTT
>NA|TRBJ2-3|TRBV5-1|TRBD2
CASSLEVAGGTDTQYF
TGCGCCAGCAGCTTGGAGGTTGCGGGGGGCACAGATACGCAGTATTTT
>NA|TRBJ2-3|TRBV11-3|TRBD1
CASRQGTADTQYF
TGTGCCAGCAGACAAGGGACAGCAGATACGCAGTATTTT